This is a list of T cell receptor beta chains from one sample in a study of shared clonotypes between healthy human individuals. The table came from immunoSEQ multiplex PCR; TCRdb's copy has only in-frame clones and leaves some out. The table includes about 710,000 clones, approximately 72% detected once. Sequencing was done on a sample of memory CD4+ T cells sorted from blood. All receptors derive from a young woman in good health. Each CDR3 is given with its conserved first and last residue. D genes are given only for firm matches. The size entry is marked missing in some rows and otherwise reads once, few, many or a size class.

CDR3 DNA: TGCACCAGCAGCCAAAATGGAGGGGAAGAAAAACTGTTTTTT
CDR3 protein: CTSSQNGGEEKLFF
V gene: TRBV1
J gene: TRBJ1-4
clone size: .
D gene: .

CDR3 DNA: TGTGCCAGCAGCCCCGAGGGACAGGGGGCGGCTAATGAAAAACTGTTTTTT
CDR3 protein: CASSPEGQGAANEKLFF
V gene: TRBV5-4
J gene: TRBJ1-4
clone size: .
D gene: TRBD1

CDR3 DNA: TGTGCCAGCAGCCGAACTAGTTATGAGCAGTTCTTC
CDR3 protein: CASSRTSYEQFF
V gene: TRBV14
J gene: TRBJ2-1
clone size: .
D gene: .

CDR3 DNA: TGTGCCAGCAGCGATTACGGGAGGTCCTACCAAGAGACCCAGTACTTC
CDR3 protein: CASSDYGRSYQETQYF
V gene: TRBV7-9
J gene: TRBJ2-5
clone size: .
D gene: TRBD2

CDR3 DNA: TGTGCCAGTACCCCGGGGGACCACGCGGACTACGAGCAGTACTTC
CDR3 protein: CASTPGDHADYEQYF
V gene: TRBV19
J gene: TRBJ2-7
clone size: .
D gene: .

CDR3 DNA: TGTGCCAGCAGACCCACAGACGGAACCTACGAGCAGTACTTC
CDR3 protein: CASRPTDGTYEQYF
V gene: TRBV6-1
J gene: TRBJ2-7
clone size: few
D gene: .

CDR3 DNA: TGCGCCAGCAGCCAAGAGAGGGAATTTGGCTACACCTTC
CDR3 protein: CASSQEREFGYTF
V gene: TRBV4-1
J gene: TRBJ1-2
clone size: .
D gene: .

CDR3 DNA: TGCGCCAGCAGGAGGACAGGAAACTCCTACGAGCAGTACTTC
CDR3 protein: CASRRTGNSYEQYF
V gene: TRBV5-1
J gene: TRBJ2-7
clone size: few
D gene: TRBD1

CDR3 DNA: TGTGCCAGCAGTTTAAACAGGGCAAGCACAGATACGCAGTATTTT
CDR3 protein: CASSLNRASTDTQYF
V gene: TRBV28
J gene: TRBJ2-3
clone size: .
D gene: .

CDR3 DNA: TGTGCCAGCCGGGGACAGAGCAATCAGCCCCAGCATTTT
CDR3 protein: CASRGQSNQPQHF
V gene: TRBV2
J gene: TRBJ1-5
clone size: few
D gene: TRBD1

CDR3 DNA: TGTGCCAGCAGGACAGGGGGCGGGAACGAGCAGTACTTC
CDR3 protein: CASRTGGGNEQYF
V gene: TRBV6-5
J gene: TRBJ2-7
clone size: .
D gene: TRBD1

CDR3 DNA: TGTGCCATCAGTGAGTTCTCCACCAGCTCCTACGAGCAGTACTTC
CDR3 protein: CAISEFSTSSYEQYF
V gene: TRBV10-3
J gene: TRBJ2-7
clone size: .
D gene: .

CDR3 DNA: TGTGCCAGCAGTGAGGGACAGGCACTCTACGAGCAGTACTTC
CDR3 protein: CASSEGQALYEQYF
V gene: TRBV6-1
J gene: TRBJ2-7
clone size: .
D gene: TRBD1

CDR3 DNA: TGTGCCAGCAGCCAAGGCAGGGGGGAGTCCGCTAGGGAAAAACTGTTTTTT
CDR3 protein: CASSQGRGESAREKLFF
V gene: TRBV4-2
J gene: TRBJ1-4
clone size: few
D gene: TRBD1

CDR3 DNA: TGTGCCAGCAGCTTAGCTCCCCTTCCCGACAATGAGCAGTTCTTC
CDR3 protein: CASSLAPLPDNEQFF
V gene: TRBV7-2
J gene: TRBJ2-1
clone size: .
D gene: .

CDR3 DNA: TGTGCCAGCAGCTTAGACTGGTCCTCAACTCAAAACATTCAGTACTTC
CDR3 protein: CASSLDWSSTQNIQYF
V gene: TRBV7-9
J gene: TRBJ2-4
clone size: .
D gene: .

CDR3 DNA: TGTGCCAGCAGCTTAGTTGTCTCTGGAAACACCATATATTTT
CDR3 protein: CASSLVVSGNTIYF
V gene: TRBV7-9
J gene: TRBJ1-3
clone size: .
D gene: .

CDR3 DNA: TGTGCCAGCAGGATTCCGGGACAGGGTTCCCACGAGCAGTACTTC
CDR3 protein: CASRIPGQGSHEQYF
V gene: TRBV6-1
J gene: TRBJ2-7
clone size: .
D gene: TRBD1

CDR3 DNA: TGTGCCAGCAGCTTCCGGGATAACTATGGCTACACCTTC
CDR3 protein: CASSFRDNYGYTF
V gene: TRBV5-4
J gene: TRBJ1-2
clone size: .
D gene: .

CDR3 DNA: TGTGCCACCAGCAGACGCTCGACAGGGTACCACGAGCAGTACTTC
CDR3 protein: CATSRRSTGYHEQYF
V gene: TRBV15
J gene: TRBJ2-7
clone size: .
D gene: TRBD1

CDR3 DNA: TGTGCCAGCAGCTTAGCGTCGGATAGCGGCCAATACAATGAGCAGTTCTTC
CDR3 protein: CASSLASDSGQYNEQFF
V gene: TRBV7-8
J gene: TRBJ2-1
clone size: .
D gene: .

CDR3 DNA: TGTGCCAGCTCCCAGCGGGGGGGCTACGAGCAGTACTTC
CDR3 protein: CASSQRGGYEQYF
V gene: TRBV6-5
J gene: TRBJ2-7
clone size: few
D gene: TRBD2

CDR3 DNA: TGTGCCAGTAGTATAGGTCAGGGGGCTAGTGGGGCCAACGTCCTGACTTTC
CDR3 protein: CASSIGQGASGANVLTF
V gene: TRBV19
J gene: TRBJ2-6
clone size: few
D gene: TRBD1

CDR3 DNA: TGTGCCAGCTCACCATCGGGGTCGGCCGCTTTCTTT
CDR3 protein: CASSPSGSAAFF
V gene: TRBV18
J gene: TRBJ1-1
clone size: .
D gene: .

CDR3 DNA: TGCGCCAGCAGCTGGGCTGCAAGACAGACCGGGGAGCTGTTTTTT
CDR3 protein: CASSWAARQTGELFF
V gene: TRBV5-1
J gene: TRBJ2-2
clone size: .
D gene: .

CDR3 DNA: TGTGCCAGCAGCCCCGGGGAGGGGCGTTTAGAAGAGACCCAGTACTTC
CDR3 protein: CASSPGEGRLEETQYF
V gene: TRBV28
J gene: TRBJ2-5
clone size: few
D gene: TRBD2

CDR3 DNA: TGTGCCAGCACCTACCGGGGGTTTGGGGGCTACACCTTC
CDR3 protein: CASTYRGFGGYTF
V gene: TRBV28
J gene: TRBJ1-2
clone size: .
D gene: .